The rows below give T cell receptor beta chains drawn from one sample of a study of cytomegalovirus exposure and HLA in healthy donors. Using immunoSEQ multiplex PCR, the repertoire was profiled, and TCRdb retains in-frame clones only, with some absent. The table includes 150,000 to 200,000 clones, approximately 87% detected once. Sequences were obtained from PBMCs. The origin of the receptors is a woman aged 25 to 39 in good health and CMV-seronegative. The CDR3 runs from the conserved cysteine through the conserved F or W. Each record gives: D gene, clone size, J gene, V gene, CDR3 protein, CDR3 DNA. The D gene is left open where the match is weak. A clone size is listed for some rows: how often the clone was seen (once, few, many), or a class if it is expanded.

NA many TRBJ1-1 TRBV19 CASTVRAMNTEAFF TGTGCCAGTACGGTTAGGGCTATGAACACTGAAGCTTTCTTT
NA NA TRBJ2-7 TRBV6-5 CASMRGYEQYF TGTGCCAGCATGCGTGGCTACGAGCAGTACTTC
NA NA TRBJ1-4 TRBV28 CASSQEKLFF TGTGCCAGCAGTCAAGAAAAACTGTTTTTT
NA NA TRBJ1-5 TRBV6-5 CASSESYSNQPQHF TGTGCCAGCAGTGAGAGTTATAGCAATCAGCCCCAGCATTTT
NA NA TRBJ2-4 TRBV27 CASSDGTRLTKNIQYF TGTGCCAGCAGTGATGGGACCCGACTGACCAAAAACATTCAGTACTTC
TRBD1 NA TRBJ1-2 TRBV10-3 CAISETQGDEANYGYTF TGTGCCATCAGTGAGACCCAGGGGGACGAAGCTAACTATGGCTACACCTTC
NA once TRBJ2-7 TRBV18 CASSPQGAYEQYF TGTGCCAGCTCACCACAGGGGGCCTACGAGCAGTACTTC
NA NA TRBJ2-2 TRBV6-5 CASSYSLQGSVGELFF TGTGCCAGCAGTTACTCGTTACAGGGAAGCGTCGGGGAGCTGTTTTTT
NA NA TRBJ2-1 TRBV29-1 CSAREGDWGQFF TGCAGCGCCCGGGAAGGGGATTGGGGGCAGTTCTTC
TRBD1 NA TRBJ1-5 TRBV7-9 CAIGQGNQPQHF TGTGCCATCGGACAGGGCAATCAGCCCCAGCATTTT
TRBD1 NA TRBJ1-1 TRBV10-1 CASSDAGQGIVRTEAFF TGCGCCAGCAGTGACGCGGGACAGGGTATAGTGAGGACTGAAGCTTTCTTT
NA NA TRBJ2-7 TRBV6-5 CASSYIGIHYEQYF TGTGCCAGCAGTTACATCGGAATCCACTACGAGCAGTACTTC
NA once TRBJ2-7 TRBV9 CASSSSYEQYF TGTGCCAGCAGTTCCTCCTACGAGCAGTACTTC
TRBD1 once TRBJ2-3 TRBV18 CASSPWLRGTEATQYF TGTGCCAGCTCACCATGGCTTAGAGGGACAGAGGCTACGCAGTATTTT
NA NA TRBJ2-7 TRBV5-8 CASSFNLEQYF TGTGCCAGCAGCTTTAATCTCGAGCAGTACTTC
NA NA TRBJ1-1 TRBV5-1 CASSLAAGNAAEAFF TGCGCCAGCAGCTTGGCTGCGGGAAACGCCGCTGAAGCTTTCTTT
TRBD2 NA TRBJ2-1 TRBV6-5 CASSTLAGSNNEQFF TGTGCCAGCAGTACTCTAGCGGGCTCCAACAATGAGCAGTTCTTC